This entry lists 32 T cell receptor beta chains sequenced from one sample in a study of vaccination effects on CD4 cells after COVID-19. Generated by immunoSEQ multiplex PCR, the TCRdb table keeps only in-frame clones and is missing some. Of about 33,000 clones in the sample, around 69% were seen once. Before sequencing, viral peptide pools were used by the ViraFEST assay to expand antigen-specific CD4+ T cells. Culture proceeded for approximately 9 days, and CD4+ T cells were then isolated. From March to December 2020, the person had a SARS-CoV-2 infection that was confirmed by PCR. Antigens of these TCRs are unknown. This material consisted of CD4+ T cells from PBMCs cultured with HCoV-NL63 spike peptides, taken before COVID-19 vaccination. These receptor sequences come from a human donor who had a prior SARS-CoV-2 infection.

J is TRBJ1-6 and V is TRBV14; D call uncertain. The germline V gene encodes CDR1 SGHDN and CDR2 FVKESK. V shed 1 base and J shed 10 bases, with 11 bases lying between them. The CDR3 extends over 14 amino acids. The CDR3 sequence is CASSQVRERSPLHF. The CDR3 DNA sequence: TGTGCCAGCAGCCAAGTAAGGGAACGGTCACCCCTCCACTTT.

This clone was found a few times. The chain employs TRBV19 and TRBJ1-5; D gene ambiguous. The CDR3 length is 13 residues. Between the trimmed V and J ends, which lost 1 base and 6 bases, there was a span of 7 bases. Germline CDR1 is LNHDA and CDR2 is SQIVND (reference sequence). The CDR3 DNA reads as TGTGCCAGTAGTATAGTGGAGGCTCAGCCCCAGCATTTT. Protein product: CASSIVEAQPQHF.

The CDR3 here is CASSLALGLPYNEQFF. In DNA, the CDR3 is TGTGCCAGCAGCTTAGCGCTTGGTCTACCCTACAATGAGCAGTTCTTC. The chain uses TRBV7-6 and TRBJ2-1; D gene ambiguous. Trimming took off 0 bases at V and 2 bases at J, with 11 bases between the two ends. The CDR3 covers 16 residues. Germline V gives CDR1 SGHVS, CDR2 FNYEAQ.

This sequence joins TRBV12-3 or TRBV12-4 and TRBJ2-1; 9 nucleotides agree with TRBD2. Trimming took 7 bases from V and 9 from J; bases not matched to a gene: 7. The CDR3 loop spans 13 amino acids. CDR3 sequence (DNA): TGTGCCAGCAAGGGCGGGAGGGGCGGTGAGCAGTTCTTC. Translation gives CASKGGRGGEQFF.

The CDR3 is CASIAFRGSADEQFF. DNA for the CDR3: TGTGCCAGTATTGCGTTTCGCGGGAGTGCAGATGAGCAGTTCTTC. This rearrangement joins TRBV19 to TRBJ2-1; TRBD2 matches at 7 bases. Germline loops: CDR1 LNHDA, CDR2 SQIVND (reference sequence). This CDR3 is 15 amino acids long. The V gene end was trimmed by 7 bases and the J gene end by 8 bases; junction bases not matched to a gene: 14.

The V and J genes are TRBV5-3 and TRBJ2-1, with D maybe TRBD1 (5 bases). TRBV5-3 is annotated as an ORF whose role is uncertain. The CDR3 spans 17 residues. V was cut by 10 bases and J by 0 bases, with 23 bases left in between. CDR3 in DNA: TGTGCCCCGGCTCAAGAAACAGGAGTCAGCTCCTACAATGAGCAGTTCTTC. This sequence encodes CAPAQETGVSSYNEQFF.

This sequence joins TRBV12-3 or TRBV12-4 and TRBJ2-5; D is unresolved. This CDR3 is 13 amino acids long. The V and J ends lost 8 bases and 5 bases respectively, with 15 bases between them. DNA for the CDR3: TGTGCCAGCTCGGGCGTGGCGCGGGAGACCCAGTACTTC. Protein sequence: CASSGVARETQYF.

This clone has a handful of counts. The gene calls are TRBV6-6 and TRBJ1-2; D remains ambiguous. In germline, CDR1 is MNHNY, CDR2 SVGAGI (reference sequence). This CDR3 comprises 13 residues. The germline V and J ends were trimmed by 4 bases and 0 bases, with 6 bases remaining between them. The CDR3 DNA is TGTGCCAGCAGTTTGGACCCTAACTATGGCTACACCTTC. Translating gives CASSLDPNYGYTF.

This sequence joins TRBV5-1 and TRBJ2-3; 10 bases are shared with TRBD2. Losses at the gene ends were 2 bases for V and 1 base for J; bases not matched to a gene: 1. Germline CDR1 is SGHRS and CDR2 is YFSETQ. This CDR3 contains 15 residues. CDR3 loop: CASSFLAGGTDTQYF. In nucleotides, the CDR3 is TGCGCCAGCAGCTTTCTAGCGGGAGGCACAGATACGCAGTATTTT.

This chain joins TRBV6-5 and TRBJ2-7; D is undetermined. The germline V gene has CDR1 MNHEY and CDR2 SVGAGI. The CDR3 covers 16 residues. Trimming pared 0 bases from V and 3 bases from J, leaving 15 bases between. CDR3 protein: CASSYSGITDVYEQYF. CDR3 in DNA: TGTGCCAGCAGTTACTCGGGTATCACGGACGTCTACGAGCAGTACTTC.

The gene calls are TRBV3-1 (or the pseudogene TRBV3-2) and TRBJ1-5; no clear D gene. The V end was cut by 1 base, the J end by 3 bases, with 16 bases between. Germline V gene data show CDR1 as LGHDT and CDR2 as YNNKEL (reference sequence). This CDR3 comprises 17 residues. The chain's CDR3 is CASSQGRGLTSNQPQHF. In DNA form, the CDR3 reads TGTGCCAGCAGCCAAGGACGTGGACTGACGTCCAATCAGCCCCAGCATTTT.

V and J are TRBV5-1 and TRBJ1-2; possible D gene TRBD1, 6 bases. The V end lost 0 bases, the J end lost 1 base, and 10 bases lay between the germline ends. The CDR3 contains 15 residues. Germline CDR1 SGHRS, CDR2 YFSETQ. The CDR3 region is CASSLANRVNYGYTF. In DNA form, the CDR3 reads TGCGCCAGCAGCTTGGCGAACAGGGTTAACTATGGCTACACCTTC.

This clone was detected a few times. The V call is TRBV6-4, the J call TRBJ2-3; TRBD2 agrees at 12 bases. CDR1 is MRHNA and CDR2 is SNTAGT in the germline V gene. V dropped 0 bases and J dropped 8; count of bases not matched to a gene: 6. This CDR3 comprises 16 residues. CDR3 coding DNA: TGTGCCAGCAGTGACTCGTCTAGCGGGGGGGAAGTTACGCAGTATTTT. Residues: CASSDSSSGGEVTQYF.

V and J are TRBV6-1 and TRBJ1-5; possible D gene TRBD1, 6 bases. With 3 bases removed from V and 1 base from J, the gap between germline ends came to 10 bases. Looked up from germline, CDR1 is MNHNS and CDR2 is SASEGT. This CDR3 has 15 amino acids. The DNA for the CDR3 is TGTGCCAGCAGTGACGGGGGGCGAAGCAATCAGCCCCAGCATTTT. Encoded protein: CASSDGGRSNQPQHF.

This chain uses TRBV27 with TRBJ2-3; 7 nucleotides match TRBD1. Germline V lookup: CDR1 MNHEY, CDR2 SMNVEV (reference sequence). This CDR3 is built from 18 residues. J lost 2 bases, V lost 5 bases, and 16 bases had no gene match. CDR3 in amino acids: CASSLRQGWSGDTDTQYF. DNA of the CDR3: TGTGCCAGCAGTCTAAGACAGGGTTGGAGCGGAGACACAGATACGCAGTATTTT.

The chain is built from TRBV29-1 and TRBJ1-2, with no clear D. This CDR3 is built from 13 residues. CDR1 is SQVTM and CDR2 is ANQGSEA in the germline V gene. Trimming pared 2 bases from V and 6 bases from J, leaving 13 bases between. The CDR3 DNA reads TGCAGCGTTGAAACGAGGAGGGAGAATGGCTACACCTTC. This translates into CSVETRRENGYTF.

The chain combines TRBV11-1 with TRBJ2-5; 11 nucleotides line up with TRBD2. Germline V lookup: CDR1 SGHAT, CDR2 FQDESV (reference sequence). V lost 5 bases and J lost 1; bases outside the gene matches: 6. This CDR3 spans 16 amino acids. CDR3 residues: CASSTGTSGIQETQYF. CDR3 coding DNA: TGTGCCAGCAGCACAGGGACTAGCGGAATCCAAGAGACCCAGTACTTC.

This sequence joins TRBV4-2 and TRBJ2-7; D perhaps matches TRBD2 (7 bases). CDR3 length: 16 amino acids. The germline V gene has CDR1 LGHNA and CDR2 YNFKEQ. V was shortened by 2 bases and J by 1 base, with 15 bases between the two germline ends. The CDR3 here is CASSQRWGGGSYEQYF. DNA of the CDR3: TGTGCCAGCAGCCAACGGTGGGGGGGCGGATCCTACGAGCAGTACTTC.

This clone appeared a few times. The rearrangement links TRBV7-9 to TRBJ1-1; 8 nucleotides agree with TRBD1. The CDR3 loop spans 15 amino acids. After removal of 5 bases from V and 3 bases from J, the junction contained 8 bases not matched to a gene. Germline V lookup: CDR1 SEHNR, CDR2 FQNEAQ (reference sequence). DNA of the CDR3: TGTGCCAGCAGCAAACAGGGGGGTGAATACACTGAAGCTTTCTTT. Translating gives CASSKQGGEYTEAFF.

Here the CDR3 reads CASSPGIDNYGYTF. The CDR3 DNA reads as TGTGCCAGCTCACCAGGGATTGATAACTATGGCTACACCTTC. V usage is TRBV18 and J usage is TRBJ1-2; no clear D gene. Germline CDR1 and CDR2: KGHSH and LQKENI. V lost 2 bases and J 1 base, leaving 8 bases between the germline ends. The CDR3 has 14 amino acids.

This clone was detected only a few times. CDR3 coding DNA: TGTGCCAGCAGCCAGAGGACAGGTTACAATGAGCAGTTCTTC. Translation gives CASSQRTGYNEQFF. The chain carries TRBV7-9 and TRBJ2-1; 7 bases are shared with TRBD1. Per germline, CDR1 SEHNR and CDR2 FQNEAQ (reference sequence). The CDR3 length is 14 residues. The ends lost 5 bases at V and 4 bases at J; junction bases unmatched: 5.

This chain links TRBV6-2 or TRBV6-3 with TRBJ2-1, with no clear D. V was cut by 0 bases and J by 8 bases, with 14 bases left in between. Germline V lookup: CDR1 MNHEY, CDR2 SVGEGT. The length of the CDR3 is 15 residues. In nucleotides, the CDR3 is TGTGCCAGCAGTTACTCGAGCAGTAATCCCCATGAGCAGTTCTTC. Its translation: CASSYSSSNPHEQFF.

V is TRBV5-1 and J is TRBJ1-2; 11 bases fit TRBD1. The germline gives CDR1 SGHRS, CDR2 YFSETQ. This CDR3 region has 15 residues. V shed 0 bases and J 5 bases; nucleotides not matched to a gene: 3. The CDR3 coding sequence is TGCGCCAGCAGCTTGGGGGGACAGGGGGTGTATGGCTACACCTTC. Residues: CASSLGGQGVYGYTF. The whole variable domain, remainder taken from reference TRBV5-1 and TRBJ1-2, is KAGVTQTPRYLIKTRGQQVTLSCSPISGHRSVSWYQQTPGQGLQFLFEYFSETQRNKGNFPGRFSGRQFSNSRSEMNVSTLELGDSALYLCASSLGGQGVYGYTFGSGTRLTVV.

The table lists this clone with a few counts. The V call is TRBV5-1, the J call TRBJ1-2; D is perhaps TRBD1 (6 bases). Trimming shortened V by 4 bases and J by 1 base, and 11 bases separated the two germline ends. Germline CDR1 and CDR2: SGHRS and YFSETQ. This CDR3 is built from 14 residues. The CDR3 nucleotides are TGCGCCAGCAGCACCGGACAGATTAACTATGGCTACACCTTC. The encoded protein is CASSTGQINYGYTF.

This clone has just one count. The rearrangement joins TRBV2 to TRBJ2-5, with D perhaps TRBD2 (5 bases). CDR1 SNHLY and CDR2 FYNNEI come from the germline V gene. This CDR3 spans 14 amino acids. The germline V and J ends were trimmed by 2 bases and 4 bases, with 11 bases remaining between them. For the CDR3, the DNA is TGTGCCAGCAGTGAATTTGGAGGAGGAGAGACCCAGTACTTC. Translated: CASSEFGGGETQYF.

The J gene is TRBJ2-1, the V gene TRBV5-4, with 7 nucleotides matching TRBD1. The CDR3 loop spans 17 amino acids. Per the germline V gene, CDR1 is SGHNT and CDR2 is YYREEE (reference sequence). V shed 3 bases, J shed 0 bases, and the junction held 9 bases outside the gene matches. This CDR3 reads CASSSRQGTSSYNEQFF. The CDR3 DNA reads TGTGCCAGCAGCTCCCGACAGGGCACTAGCTCCTACAATGAGCAGTTCTTC.

This CDR3 is CASSYSLGQADTGELFF. CDR3 DNA sequence: TGTGCCAGCAGTTACTCCCTGGGACAAGCCGACACCGGGGAGCTGTTTTTT. The chain has TRBV6-2 or TRBV6-3 and TRBJ2-2; D perhaps matches TRBD1 (6 bases). This CDR3 comprises 17 residues. Trimming left V 0 bases short and J 3 bases short, with 14 bases between. Per germline, CDR1 MNHEY and CDR2 SVGEGT.

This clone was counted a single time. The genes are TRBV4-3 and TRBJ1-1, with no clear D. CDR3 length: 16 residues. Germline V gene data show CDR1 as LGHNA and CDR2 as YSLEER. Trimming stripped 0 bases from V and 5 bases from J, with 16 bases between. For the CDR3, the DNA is TGCGCCAGCAGCCAAGAGAAGACGAGGGCCGGAACTGAAGCTTTCTTT. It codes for CASSQEKTRAGTEAFF.

The CDR3: CAWSRGVLETQYF. CDR3 sequence (DNA): TGTGCCTGGAGCCGGGGGGTATTAGAGACCCAGTACTTC. The chain employs TRBV30 and TRBJ2-5, with 7 bases matching TRBD2. Germline V gives CDR1 GTSNPN, CDR2 SVGIG (reference sequence). This CDR3 is built from 13 residues. The ends lost 3 bases at V and 4 bases at J; junction bases unmatched: 5.

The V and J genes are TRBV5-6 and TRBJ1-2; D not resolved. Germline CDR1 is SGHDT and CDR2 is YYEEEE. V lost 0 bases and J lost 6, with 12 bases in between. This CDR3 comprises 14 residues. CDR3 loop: CASSLVSLRDGYTF. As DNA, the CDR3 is TGTGCCAGCAGCTTGGTGTCCTTGCGGGATGGCTACACCTTC.

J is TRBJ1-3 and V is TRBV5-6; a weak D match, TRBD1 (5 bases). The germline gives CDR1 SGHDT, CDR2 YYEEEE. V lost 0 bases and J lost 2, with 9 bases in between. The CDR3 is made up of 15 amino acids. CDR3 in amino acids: CASSLGGGAGNTIYF. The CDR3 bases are TGTGCCAGCAGCTTGGGCGGGGGTGCTGGAAACACCATATATTTT.

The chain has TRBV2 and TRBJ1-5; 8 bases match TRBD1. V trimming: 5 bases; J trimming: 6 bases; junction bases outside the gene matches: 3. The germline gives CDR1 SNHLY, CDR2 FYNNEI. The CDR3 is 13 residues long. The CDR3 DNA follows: TGTGCCAGCAGTCTGGACAGGGTTCAGCCCCAGCATTTT. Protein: CASSLDRVQPQHF. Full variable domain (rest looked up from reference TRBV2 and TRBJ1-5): EPEVTQTPSHQVTQMGQEVILRCVPISNHLYFYWYRQILGQKVEFLVSFYNNEISEKSEIFDDQFSVERPDGSNFTLKIRSTKLEDSAMYFCASSLDRVQPQHFGDGTRLSIL.